The 20 T cell receptor beta chains given below trace back to one sample, sequenced in a study of cytomegalovirus exposure and HLA in healthy donors. With 60 Vbeta and 13 Jbeta primers, the PCR was carried out. Only in-frame clones appear in the TCRdb table, and some are missing; sequencing was by immunoSEQ multiplex PCR. In the table there are approximately 160,000 clones, 77% of which are singletons. Sequenced material: PBMCs. These TCRs come from a woman aged 40 to 49 in good health and CMV-seropositive.

The count of this clone is one. The chain uses TRBV5-1 and TRBJ2-2, with 9 nucleotides matching TRBD1. V trimming: 2 bases; J trimming: 2 bases; junction bases outside the gene matches: 10. CDR3 size: 18 residues. Germline lookup yields CDR1 SGHRS and CDR2 YFSETQ. Here the CDR3 DNA reads TGCGCCAGCAGCTTTTCGGGACAGGGTTCCTTCAACACCGGGGAGCTGTTTTTT. It codes for CASSFSGQGSFNTGELFF.

The chain employs TRBV9 and TRBJ2-1; D remains ambiguous. The germline V gene encodes CDR1 SGDLS and CDR2 YYNGEE. V lost 5 bases and J 6 bases, leaving 9 bases between the germline ends. The CDR3 contains 12 residues. CDR3 nucleotide sequence: TGTGCCAGCAGTGGCCCGGGCAATGAGCAGTTCTTC. Translation gives CASSGPGNEQFF.

This clone was picked up one time. The chain is built from TRBV27 and TRBJ2-3; weak D call: TRBD1 (5 bases). V was shortened by 6 bases and J by 0 bases, with 22 bases between the two germline ends. Germline-derived CDR1 and CDR2 are MNHEY and SMNVEV (reference sequence). The CDR3 extends over 18 amino acids. The CDR3 loop reads CASRSWGDISTSTDTQYF. DNA of the CDR3: TGTGCCAGCAGGTCATGGGGCGACATCTCTACTAGCACAGATACGCAGTATTTT.

The chain couples TRBV6-5 to TRBJ2-5; the match to TRBD2 covers 9 bases. The J call could be wrong; TRBJ2-7 is a better fit for the DNA end. Looked up from germline, CDR1 is MNHEY and CDR2 is SVGAGI. The CDR3 is 15 amino acids. The CDR3 is CASRSSGSGNYEQYF. CDR3 coding DNA: TGTGCCAGCAGAAGTAGCGGGAGTGGTAATTACGAGCAGTACTTC.

This rearrangement joins TRBV12-5 to TRBJ1-1, with 9 bases matching TRBD1. Germline V gene sequence: CDR1 LGHNT, CDR2 FRNRAP. The CDR3 extends over 13 amino acids. J was trimmed by 5 bases and V by 7 bases; bases with no gene match: 5. The CDR3 region is CASARDRETEAFF. The CDR3 DNA reads as TGTGCTAGTGCCCGGGACAGGGAAACTGAAGCTTTCTTT.

V is TRBV14 and J is TRBJ2-1; TRBD1 matches at 7 bases. Germline lookup yields CDR1 SGHDN and CDR2 FVKESK. The CDR3 length is 12 residues. V shed 3 bases and J 10 bases; nucleotides not matched to a gene: 3. In DNA form, the CDR3 reads TGTGCCAGCAGCCAGACAGGGTGGGAGCAGTTCTTC. Translating gives CASSQTGWEQFF.

J is TRBJ1-1 and V is TRBV2; D possibly corresponds to TRBD1 (5 bases). Germline CDR1 reads SNHLY; CDR2 reads FYNNEI. V was shortened by 1 base and J by 4 bases, with 10 bases between the two germline ends. The CDR3 runs 14 residues. The CDR3 protein is CASSEVAGLTEAFF. CDR3 nucleotides: TGTGCCAGCAGTGAAGTGGCGGGACTCACTGAAGCTTTCTTT.

The V gene is TRBV7-9, the J gene TRBJ1-2; TRBD1 is a possible D gene (6 bases). CDR3 length equals 16 residues. Germline CDR1 reads SEHNR; CDR2 reads FQNEAQ (reference sequence). V was trimmed by 11 bases and J by 2 bases, leaving 24 bases between them. CDR3 DNA sequence: TGTGCCGGAAGTTTATTGGGGGGGCAGACGAACTATGGCTACACCTTC. Amino acids: CAGSLLGGQTNYGYTF.

Only one count was recorded for this clone. The chain couples TRBV5-5 to TRBJ2-1, with TRBD1 matching 9 bases. The CDR3 covers 19 residues. From germline, CDR1 is SGHKS and CDR2 YYEKEE (reference sequence). V was pared by 0 bases and J by 3 bases, with 13 bases of the junction left unmatched. The CDR3 DNA reads TGTGCCAGCAGCTTGGGGGGCCCGGGACAGGGAAAGATCTACAATGAGCAGTTCTTC. It is translated as CASSLGGPGQGKIYNEQFF.

V usage is TRBV7-9 and J usage is TRBJ2-7; a weak D match, TRBD2 (6 bases). This CDR3 region has 14 residues. In germline, CDR1 is SEHNR, CDR2 FQNEAQ (reference sequence). V was clipped by 3 bases and J by 4 bases, with 13 bases between them. CDR3 sequence reads: CASSFGGRAYEQYF. The CDR3 DNA reads as TGTGCCAGCAGCTTCGGGGGTCGCGCTTACGAGCAGTACTTC. The whole variable domain, remainder taken from reference TRBV7-9 and TRBJ2-7, is DTGVSQNPRHKITKRGQNVTFRCDPISEHNRLYWYRQTLGQGPEFLTYFQNEAQLEKSRLLSDRFSAERPKGSFSTLEIQRTEQGDSAMYLCASSFGGRAYEQYFGPGTRLTVT.

The chain is built from TRBV6-1 and TRBJ1-5, with D possibly TRBD1 on 5 matching bases. This CDR3 is 13 amino acids long. Trimming pared 10 bases from V and 6 bases from J, leaving 16 bases between. In germline, CDR1 is MNHNS, CDR2 SASEGT. The chain's CDR3 is CATEVGGSQPQHF. The CDR3 coding sequence is TGTGCCACCGAGGTTGGGGGGAGTCAGCCCCAGCATTTT.

V usage is TRBV11-2 and J usage is TRBJ2-5, with TRBD2 identical over 8 bases. Germline V gene data show CDR1 as SGHAT and CDR2 as FQNNGV. This CDR3 contains 16 residues. Losses at the gene ends were 1 base for V and 2 bases for J; bases not matched to a gene: 6. DNA of the CDR3: TGTGCCAGCAGCTTAGTGGCGGGGGGTCGTCAAGAGACCCAGTACTTC. It specifies CASSLVAGGRQETQYF.

In DNA, the CDR3 is TGCGCCAGCAGCTCGCAGGCGCATCAGCCCCAGCATTTT. It specifies CASSSQAHQPQHF. The V and J genes are TRBV10-2 and TRBJ1-5, with unresolved D. The V and J ends lost 6 bases and 5 bases respectively, with 11 bases between them. Germline CDR1 WSHSY, CDR2 SAAADI. The CDR3 sequence is 13 residues long.

This sequence joins TRBV18 and TRBJ1-5; tentative D call: TRBD1 (5 bases). This CDR3 is 14 amino acids long. CDR1 is KGHSH and CDR2 is LQKENI in the germline V gene. V was pared by 6 bases and J by 7 bases, with 16 bases between. The CDR3 nucleotides are TGTGCCAGCTCGCCTCTCGGGGGAGGGCAGCCCCAGCATTTT. It codes for CASSPLGGGQPQHF.

With respect to this clone: Other DNA sequences in the sample encode the same CDR3. The chain carries TRBV11-2 and TRBJ2-7; a weak D match, TRBD2 (6 bases). In germline, CDR1 is SGHAT, CDR2 FQNNGV. Between the trimmed V and J ends, which lost 1 base and 0 bases, there was a span of 10 bases. The CDR3 runs 15 residues. The CDR3, as DNA: TGTGCCAGCAGCTTAGGTAGCGGCAGCTCCTACGAGCAGTACTTC. Translating gives CASSLGSGSSYEQYF.

V and J are TRBV7-2 and TRBJ2-2; the D is unclear. Germline V gene data show CDR1 as SGHTA and CDR2 as FQGNSA. The CDR3 covers 14 residues. V was shortened by 5 bases and J by 1 base, with 8 bases between the two germline ends. CDR3 in amino acids: CASSLGLNTGELFF. DNA of the CDR3: TGTGCCAGCAGCCTCGGGTTGAACACCGGGGAGCTGTTTTTT.

V is TRBV19 and J is TRBJ2-7; 9 positions agree with TRBD2. V gave up 6 bases and J gave up 3 bases; unmatched junction bases: 3. Germline V gene sequence: CDR1 LNHDA, CDR2 SQIVND (reference sequence). This CDR3 region has 13 residues. The CDR3 DNA is TGTGCCAGTAGCGAGACTAGCGGCTACGAGCAGTACTTC. Its translation: CASSETSGYEQYF.

This sequence joins TRBV29-1 and TRBJ2-3; the match to TRBD2 covers 8 bases. Germline V lookup: CDR1 SQVTM, CDR2 ANQGSEA. The CDR3 runs 14 residues. CDR3 in amino acids: CSKTAGGITDTQYF. The CDR3 bases are TGCAGTAAGACTGCGGGGGGTATAACAGATACGCAGTATTTT.

The V call is TRBV25-1, the J call TRBJ1-6; 10 nucleotides line up with TRBD1. V lost 5 bases and J lost 5; bases outside the gene matches: 6. Germline assignment: CDR1 MGHDK and CDR2 SYGVNS. The CDR3 spans 16 residues. CDR3 sequence: CASSSTGTGDNSPLHF. Written as DNA, the CDR3 is TGTGCCAGCAGTTCCACCGGGACAGGGGATAATTCACCCCTCCACTTT.

The CDR3 is CASSGGGRTEAFF. CDR3 sequence (DNA): TGTGCCAGCAGTGGAGGGGGCAGGACTGAAGCTTTCTTT. The V call is TRBV6-1, the J call TRBJ1-1; TRBD1 matches at 7 bases. The CDR3 runs to 13 residues. Trimming took 4 bases from V and 5 from J; bases not matched to a gene: 4. CDR1 and CDR2 from the germline V gene are MNHNS and SASEGT.